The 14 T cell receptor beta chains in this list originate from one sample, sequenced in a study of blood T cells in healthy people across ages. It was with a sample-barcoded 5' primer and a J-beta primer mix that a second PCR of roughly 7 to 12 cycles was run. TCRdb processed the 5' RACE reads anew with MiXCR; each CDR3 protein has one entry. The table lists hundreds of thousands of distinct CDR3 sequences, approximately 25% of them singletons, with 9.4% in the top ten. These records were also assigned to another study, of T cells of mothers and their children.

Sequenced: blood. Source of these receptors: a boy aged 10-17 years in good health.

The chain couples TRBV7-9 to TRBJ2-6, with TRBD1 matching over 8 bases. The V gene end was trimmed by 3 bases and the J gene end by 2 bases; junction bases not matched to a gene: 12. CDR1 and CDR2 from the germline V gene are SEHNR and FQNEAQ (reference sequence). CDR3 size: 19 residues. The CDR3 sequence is CASSLRAGGRLTGANVLTF. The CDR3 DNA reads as TGTGCCAGCAGCTTGCGTGCAGGGGGCCGCCTAACTGGGGCCAACGTCCTGACTTTC.

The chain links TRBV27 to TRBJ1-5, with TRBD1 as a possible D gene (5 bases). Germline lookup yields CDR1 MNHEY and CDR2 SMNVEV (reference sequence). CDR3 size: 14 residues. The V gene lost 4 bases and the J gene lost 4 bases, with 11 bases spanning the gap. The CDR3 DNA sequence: TGTGCCAGCAGTTCAGACAGCCTAAATCAGCCCCAGCATTTT. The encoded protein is CASSSDSLNQPQHF.

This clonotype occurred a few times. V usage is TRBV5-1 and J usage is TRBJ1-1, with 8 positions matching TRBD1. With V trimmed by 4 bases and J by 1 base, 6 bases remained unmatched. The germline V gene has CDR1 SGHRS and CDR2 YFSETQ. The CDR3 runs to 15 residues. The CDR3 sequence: CASSSSGTGNTEAFF. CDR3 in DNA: TGCGCCAGCAGCAGTTCCGGGACAGGGAACACTGAAGCTTTCTTT.

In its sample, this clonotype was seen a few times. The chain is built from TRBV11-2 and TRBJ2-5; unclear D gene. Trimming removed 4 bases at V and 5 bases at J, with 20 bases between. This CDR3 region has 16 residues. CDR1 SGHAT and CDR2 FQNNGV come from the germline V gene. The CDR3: CASSSTTHKDWETQYF. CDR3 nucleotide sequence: TGTGCCAGCAGCTCTACGACCCACAAGGATTGGGAGACCCAGTACTTC.

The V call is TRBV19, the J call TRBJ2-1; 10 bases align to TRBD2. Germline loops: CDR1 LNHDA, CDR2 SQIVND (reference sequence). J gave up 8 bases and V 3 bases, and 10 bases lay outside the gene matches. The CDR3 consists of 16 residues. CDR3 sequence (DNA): TGTGCCAGTAGTATTCAATGGCCTAGCGGGAGCGATGAGCAGTTCTTC. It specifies CASSIQWPSGSDEQFF.

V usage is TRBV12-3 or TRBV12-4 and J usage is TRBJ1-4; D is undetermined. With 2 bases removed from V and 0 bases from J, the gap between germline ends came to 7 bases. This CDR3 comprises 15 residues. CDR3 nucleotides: TGTGCCAGCAGTTTACGGCCTGCAACTAATGAAAAACTGTTTTTT. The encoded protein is CASSLRPATNEKLFF.

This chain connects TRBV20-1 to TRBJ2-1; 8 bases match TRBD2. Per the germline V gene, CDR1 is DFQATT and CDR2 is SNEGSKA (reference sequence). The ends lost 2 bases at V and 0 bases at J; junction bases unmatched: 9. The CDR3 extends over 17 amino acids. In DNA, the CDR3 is TGCAGTGCTAGATCGGGGGGCGGGGGGCCCTCCTACAATGAGCAGTTCTTC. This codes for CSARSGGGGPSYNEQFF.

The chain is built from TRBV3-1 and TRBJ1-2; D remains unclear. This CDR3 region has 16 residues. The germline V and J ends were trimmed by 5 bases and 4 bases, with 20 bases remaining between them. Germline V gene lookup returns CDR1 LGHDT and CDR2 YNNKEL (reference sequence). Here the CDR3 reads CASSAISPRAGYGYTF. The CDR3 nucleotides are TGTGCCAGCAGCGCGATTAGTCCCAGAGCGGGCTATGGCTACACCTTC.

CDR3 bases: TGTGCCAGCAGTTTCAGGGGAGGACCCTACGAGCAGTACTTC. Encoded protein: CASSFRGGPYEQYF. The rearrangement joins TRBV27 to TRBJ2-5, with D perhaps TRBD1 or TRBD2 (6 bases each). The end of the DNA aligns better with TRBJ2-7, so the J call may be wrong. Germline V gene lookup returns CDR1 MNHEY and CDR2 SMNVEV (reference sequence). This CDR3 region has 14 residues.

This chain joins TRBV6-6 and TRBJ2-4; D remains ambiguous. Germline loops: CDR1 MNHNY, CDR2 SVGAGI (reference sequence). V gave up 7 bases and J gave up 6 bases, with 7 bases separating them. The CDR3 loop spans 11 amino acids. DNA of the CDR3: TGTGCCAGCAAGGAGATAAACATTCAGTACTTC. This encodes CASKEINIQYF.

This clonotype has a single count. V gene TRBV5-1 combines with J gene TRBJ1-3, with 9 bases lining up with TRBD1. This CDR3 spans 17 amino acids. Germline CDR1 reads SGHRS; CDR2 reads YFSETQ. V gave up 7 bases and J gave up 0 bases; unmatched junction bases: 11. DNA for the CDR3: TGCGCCAGCGCAACCGGGACAGGGAGCTTCTCTGGAAACACCATATATTTT. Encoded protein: CASATGTGSFSGNTIYF.

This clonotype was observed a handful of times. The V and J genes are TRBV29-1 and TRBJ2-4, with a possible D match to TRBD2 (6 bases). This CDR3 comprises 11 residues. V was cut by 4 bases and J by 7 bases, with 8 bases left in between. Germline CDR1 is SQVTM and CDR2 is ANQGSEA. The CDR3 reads CSVAAGNIQYF. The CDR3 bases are TGCAGCGTTGCGGCGGGGAACATTCAGTACTTC.

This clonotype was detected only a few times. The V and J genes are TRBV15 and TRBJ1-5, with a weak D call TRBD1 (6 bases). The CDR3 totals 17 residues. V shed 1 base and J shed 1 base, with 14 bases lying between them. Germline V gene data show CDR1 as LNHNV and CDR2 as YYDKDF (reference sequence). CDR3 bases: TGTGCCACCAGCAGAGTAGGACAGCAGCAGAGCAATCAGCCCCAGCATTTT. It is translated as CATSRVGQQQSNQPQHF.

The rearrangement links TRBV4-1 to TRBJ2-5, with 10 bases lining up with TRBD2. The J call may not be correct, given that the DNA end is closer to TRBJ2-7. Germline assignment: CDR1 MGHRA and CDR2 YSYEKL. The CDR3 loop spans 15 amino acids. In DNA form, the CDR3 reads TGCGCCAGCAGCCAAGAAGCGGGGGGGATTTACGAGCAGTACTTC. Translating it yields CASSQEAGGIYEQYF.